The 10 T cell receptor beta chains below come from one sample, sequenced in a study of OX40 agonist ivuxolimab in advanced cancers. Clones were sequenced by immunoSEQ multiplex PCR, and TCRdb holds only the in-frame ones, with some missing. The table has tens of thousands of clones, around nine tenths seen once. Sequencing used CD4+ or CD8+ T cells sorted from blood, obtained in a trial of the OX40 agonist ivuxolimab. The receptors come from an adult with an advanced solid tumor such as melanoma, head and neck, liver or kidney cancer.

The gene calls are TRBV28 and TRBJ1-2; D is possibly TRBD1 (6 bases). Looked up from germline, CDR1 is MDHEN and CDR2 is SYDVKM. The germline V and J ends were trimmed by 5 bases and 4 bases, with 11 bases remaining between them. The CDR3 consists of 13 residues. In nucleotides, the CDR3 is TGTGCCAGCAGTCCGGGGACAACCTATGGCTACACCTTC. It specifies CASSPGTTYGYTF.

The chain links TRBV27 to TRBJ2-7; D unresolved. The CDR3 covers 14 residues. Looked up from germline, CDR1 is MNHEY and CDR2 is SMNVEV (reference sequence). Trimming pared 2 bases from V and 7 bases from J, leaving 15 bases between. The CDR3 region is CASSLGVRAWEQYF. The CDR3 DNA reads as TGTGCCAGCAGTTTAGGAGTTCGGGCTTGGGAGCAGTACTTC.

V gene TRBV19 combines with J gene TRBJ2-3; D is ambiguous. CDR3 length: 13 amino acids. V lost 2 bases and J 1 base, leaving 4 bases between the germline ends. Germline values: CDR1 LNHDA, CDR2 SQIVND (reference sequence). For the CDR3, the DNA is TGTGCCAGTAGTATATGGGGCACAGATACGCAGTATTTT. It yields the protein CASSIWGTDTQYF.

The chain carries TRBV9 and TRBJ2-7; D may correspond to TRBD1 or TRBD2 (5 bases each). The length of the CDR3 is 14 residues. The germline gives CDR1 SGDLS, CDR2 YYNGEE. Trimming took off 0 bases at V and 6 bases at J, with 13 bases between the two ends. The CDR3 sequence: CASSVGPGAPEQYF. CDR3 in DNA: TGTGCCAGCAGCGTAGGACCCGGGGCGCCCGAGCAGTACTTC. The full variable domain, its missing parts supplied by reference TRBV9 and TRBJ2-7, is DSGVTQTPKHLITATGQRVTLRCSPRSGDLSVYWYQQSLDQGLQFLIQYYNGEERAKGNILERFSAQQFPDLHSELNLSSLELGDSALYFCASSVGPGAPEQYFGPGTRLTVT.

V and J are TRBV27 and TRBJ1-2, with 7 positions matching TRBD1. Trimming took 5 bases from V and 4 from J; bases not matched to a gene: 4. CDR3 length: 13 amino acids. Germline V CDR1 and CDR2: MNHEY, SMNVEV (reference sequence). The CDR3 DNA reads TGTGCCAGCAGTCCAGGACAGGCCTATGGCTACACCTTC. The encoded protein is CASSPGQAYGYTF.

CDR3 sequence reads: CATSGPIAGGQETQYF. The CDR3 DNA sequence: TGTGCCACCAGCGGACCAATAGCGGGGGGGCAAGAGACCCAGTACTTC. This chain joins TRBV15 and TRBJ2-5; 11 bases match TRBD2. The CDR3 totals 16 residues. CDR1 is LNHNV and CDR2 is YYDKDF in the germline V gene (reference sequence). J was trimmed by 2 bases and V by 5 bases; bases with no gene match: 7.

The rearrangement links TRBV29-1 to TRBJ1-2, with TRBD1 matching 10 bases. The germline gives CDR1 SQVTM, CDR2 ANQGSEA. The V segment lost 2 bases and the J segment 7 bases; nucleotides outside the gene matches: 4. The CDR3 is 13 residues long. DNA for the CDR3: TGCAGCGTTGAAAGACAGGGGGCGCGTGGCTACACCTTC. Amino acids: CSVERQGARGYTF.

V is TRBV28 and J is TRBJ1-5; no clear D. V lost 1 base and J 4 bases, leaving 5 bases between the germline ends. This CDR3 comprises 13 residues. The germline gives CDR1 MDHEN, CDR2 SYDVKM. CDR3 DNA sequence: TGTGCCAGCAGTTTATTAGGTAATCAGCCCCAGCATTTT. Protein: CASSLLGNQPQHF.

The genes are TRBV6-5 and TRBJ2-3; possible D gene TRBD2, 5 bases. Trimming left V 8 bases short and J 6 bases short, with 21 bases between. The CDR3 spans 15 residues. Germline values: CDR1 MNHEY, CDR2 SVGAGI. CDR3: CASRTGLNFWDTQYF. The CDR3 DNA reads as TGTGCCAGCCGCACCGGACTGAACTTTTGGGATACGCAGTATTTT.

The CDR3 coding sequence is TGCGCCAGCAGCGACAAGGGGTTCGCGAACACCGGGGAGCTGTTTTTT. As protein: CASSDKGFANTGELFF. This chain links TRBV4-1 with TRBJ2-2, with D possibly being TRBD1 (5 bases). Per the germline V gene, CDR1 is MGHRA and CDR2 is YSYEKL. This CDR3 has 16 amino acids. V gave up 5 bases and J gave up 0 bases, with 13 bases separating them.